The TCR beta chain described here comes from a study of T cell repertoires in cytomegalovirus infection. Whole-study context: Signatures in public TCR beta sequences pointed to both CMV infection and matching HLA type. Study-level points and caveats: The response measured ex vivo was dominated by TCR beta clonotypes (HLA-C-restricted and CMV-specific).

For this clonotype: Its target is not known.

Germline V CDR1 and CDR2: DFQATT, SNEGSKA (reference sequence). Trimming stripped 0 bases from V and 4 bases from J, with 13 bases between. The CDR3 extends over 14 amino acids. TCRdb reanalysed the reads using MiXCR and keeps one entry per CDR3 protein. This sample has about 200,000 distinct CDR3 sequences; roughly 9% occur once, and the top ten carry approximately 4.6%. The sequenced material came from PBMCs. The TCR was taken from a human donor in good health (CMV status not recorded). Some clones in this sample may be carry-over from other donors' samples. The genes are TRBV20-1 and TRBJ2-7; TRBD1 is a possible D gene (6 bases). Here the CDR3 reads CSARDERTAYEQYF. CDR3 DNA: TGCAGTGCTAGAGATGAACGGACAGCTTACGAGCAGTACTTC.